This TCR beta chain was identified in a study of OX40 agonist ivuxolimab in advanced cancers. Study-wide context: Ivuxolimab, which is an agonistic anti-OX40 (CD134) antibody, was administered to the patients.

The table came from immunoSEQ multiplex PCR; TCRdb's copy has only in-frame clones and leaves some out. The sample lists tens of thousands of clones; just under 95% were seen once. This clone showed up just once. The sample was CD4+ or CD8+ T cells sorted from blood, taken in a trial of the OX40 agonist ivuxolimab. The TCR comes from an adult with an advanced solid tumor such as melanoma, head and neck, liver or kidney cancer.

CDR3 amino acids: CASSELAGAYEQYF. CDR3 nucleotides: TGTGCCAGCAGTGAATTGGCAGGTGCCTACGAGCAGTACTTC. This chain connects TRBV6-1 to TRBJ2-7; no clear D gene. Trimming cost V 2 bases and J 2 bases, with 10 bases left between them. Germline V gene sequence: CDR1 MNHNS, CDR2 SASEGT. The CDR3 has 14 amino acids.